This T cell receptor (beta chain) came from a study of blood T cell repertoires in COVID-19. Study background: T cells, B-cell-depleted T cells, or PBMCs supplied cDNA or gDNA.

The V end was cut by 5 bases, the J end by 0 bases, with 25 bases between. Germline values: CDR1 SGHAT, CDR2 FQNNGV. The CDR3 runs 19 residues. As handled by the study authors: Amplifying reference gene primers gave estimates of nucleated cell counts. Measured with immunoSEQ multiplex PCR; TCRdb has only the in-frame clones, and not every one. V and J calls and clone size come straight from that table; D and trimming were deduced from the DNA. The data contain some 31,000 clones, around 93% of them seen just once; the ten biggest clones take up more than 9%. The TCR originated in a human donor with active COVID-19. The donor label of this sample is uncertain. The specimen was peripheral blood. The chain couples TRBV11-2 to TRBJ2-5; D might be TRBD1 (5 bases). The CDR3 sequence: CASSPFQGQTLTDQETQYF. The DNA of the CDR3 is TGTGCCAGCAGCCCCTTCCAAGGACAAACGTTAACCGACCAAGAGACCCAGTACTTC.